This T cell receptor beta chain emerged from a study of CD8 T cells in Susac syndrome. Overall study results and limits: The number of individuals included in the study's TCR sequencing and HLA analysis was acknowledged as relatively small.

In germline, CDR1 is SGHTA, CDR2 FQGNSA. The CDR3 loop spans 17 amino acids. V was clipped by 1 base and J by 3 bases, with 16 bases between them. The authors reverse transcribed roughly 0.5 to 1 ug RNA with random hexamers. MiXCR, run by TCRdb on the immunoSEQ multiplex PCR reads, gives a single entry per CDR3 protein. The sample records about 160,000 distinct CDR3 sequences, roughly 94% being singletons. TCR beta sequencing covered blood CD8+ and CD4+ T cells. On this clonotype: Its target is not known.

Sequenced material: CD4+ T cells from PBMCs. The genes are TRBV7-2 and TRBJ1-5, with D unclear. The receptor comes from a human donor in good health. CDR3 sequence reads: CASSLVGGFGNNQPQHF. The CDR3 DNA follows: TGTGCCAGCAGCTTAGTAGGAGGGTTTGGTAACAATCAGCCCCAGCATTTT.